This T cell receptor beta chain was sequenced for a study of breast tumors, draining lymph nodes, adjacent tissues. Findings and limits, study-wide: Compared with lymph nodes, tumors were less diverse; compared with nontumor tissue, more. Data only fit, rather than demonstrated, lymph node origin of most tumor T cells.

This clonotype was seen repeatedly, ten times or more. Its target is unknown. TCRdb re-analysed the multiplex PCR reads in MiXCR, keeping a single row per CDR3 protein. The sample lists approximately 13,000 distinct CDR3 sequences, roughly three quarters occurring once. Sequencing was done on a sample of tumor-adjacent breast tissue. The receptor was derived from a female donor with breast cancer. Some clones in this sample may be carry-over from other donors' samples.

Here the CDR3 DNA reads TGTGCCAGCAGTGACTCCCCTAGCGGGAGGGGTTCTAGCACAGATACGCAGTATTTT. Its translation: CASSDSPSGRGSSTDTQYF. The V and J genes are TRBV6-1 and TRBJ2-3; 12 bases fit TRBD2. Per the germline V gene, CDR1 is MNHNS and CDR2 is SASEGT. V shed 3 bases and J 0 bases; nucleotides not matched to a gene: 10. This CDR3 comprises 19 residues.